The 30 T cell receptor beta chains given below trace back to one sample, sequenced in a study of T cells after yellow fever vaccination. One entry per CDR3 protein, called by TCRdb with MiXCR from the 5' RACE reads. The sample holds approximately 250,000 distinct CDR3 sequences, about 5.2% seen once. The sample in question was CD4+ T cells sorted from PBMCs, obtained on the day of the yellow fever booster vaccination. Source of these receptors: a man between 18 and 35 years old who received the YFV17D yellow fever vaccine.

This clonotype appeared many times. V usage is TRBV20-1 and J usage is TRBJ2-1; 9 bases line up with TRBD1. The CDR3 sequence is 20 residues long. V lost 6 bases and J lost 4; bases outside the gene matches: 25. In germline, CDR1 is DFQATT, CDR2 SNEGSKA (reference sequence). The CDR3 DNA reads TGCAGTGCAAATTACAGGGGGCGAAACAGTCGGCGACAAGTGTACAATGAGCAGTTCTTC. Its translation is CSANYRGRNSRRQVYNEQFF.

This clonotype was seen at least ten times. The genes are TRBV5-4 and TRBJ2-3; D possibly corresponds to TRBD2 (7 bases). Trimming shortened V by 4 bases and J by 4 bases, and 16 bases separated the two germline ends. This CDR3 spans 15 amino acids. Germline V gene lookup returns CDR1 SGHNT and CDR2 YYREEE (reference sequence). The CDR3, as DNA: TGTGCCAGCAGCCCCCCCCGGGGGGCCCCAGATACGCAGTATTTT. Its protein is CASSPPRGAPDTQYF.

This clonotype has at least ten counts. CDR3 nucleotide sequence: TGTGCCAGCAGCTTACGAGGGGGCAGTGAGCAGTTCTTC. Translation gives CASSLRGGSEQFF. The rearrangement links TRBV13 to TRBJ2-1; the match to TRBD1 covers 7 bases. J was trimmed by 9 bases and V by 2 bases; bases with no gene match: 4. This CDR3 has 13 amino acids. Germline CDR1 and CDR2: PRHDT and FYEKMQ (reference sequence).

This clonotype was counted only a few times. The chain recombines TRBV4-1 with TRBJ2-4; the D gene could be TRBD1 or TRBD2 (7 bases each). Trimming took 4 bases from V and 2 from J, leaving 21 bases between them. This CDR3 spans 18 amino acids. Germline CDR1 is MGHRA and CDR2 is YSYEKL. CDR3 coding DNA: TGCGCCAGCAGCCTGGGCCGACAGGGAGGGGAGTCCAAAAACATTCAGTACTTC. Translating it yields CASSLGRQGGESKNIQYF.

The J gene is TRBJ1-4, the V gene TRBV30; possibly TRBD1 for D (5 bases). Germline lookup yields CDR1 GTSNPN and CDR2 SVGIG (reference sequence). Trimming took 0 bases from V and 3 from J, leaving 8 bases between them. The CDR3 runs 14 residues. CDR3 nucleotide sequence: TGTGCCTGGAGTGTCTGGGGGGCTAATGAAAAACTGTTTTTT. Translating it yields CAWSVWGANEKLFF.

This clonotype was observed at least ten times. This chain joins TRBV7-2 and TRBJ2-7; no clear D gene. Germline CDR1 and CDR2: SGHTA and FQGNSA. The CDR3 runs to 15 residues. V lost 0 bases, J lost 4 bases, and 13 bases lay in between. The CDR3: CASSLAVGMGYEQYF. The CDR3 region has the DNA TGTGCCAGCAGCTTAGCGGTAGGGATGGGGTACGAGCAGTACTTC.

V and J are TRBV5-6 and TRBJ1-1; no firm D call. CDR3 length equals 15 residues. Germline V CDR1 and CDR2: SGHDT, YYEEEE. V was clipped by 2 bases and J by 4 bases, with 15 bases between them. The CDR3 DNA follows: TGTGCCAGCAGCTTTACGTCGGGGATCGGCACTGAAGCTTTCTTT. It yields the protein CASSFTSGIGTEAFF.

This clonotype was detected ten times or more. CDR3 amino acids: CASSLSGDQPQHF. The CDR3 DNA reads TGCGCCAGCAGCTTGTCAGGGGACCAGCCCCAGCATTTT. V and J are TRBV5-1 and TRBJ1-5; perhaps TRBD1 as D (6 bases). The CDR3 consists of 13 residues. Germline V gives CDR1 SGHRS, CDR2 YFSETQ. The V end was cut by 1 base, the J end by 7 bases, with 9 bases between.

There are a few counts of this clonotype. This chain uses TRBV6-1 with TRBJ2-3, with a tentative D call TRBD2 (7 bases). V was shortened by 8 bases and J by 1 base, with 13 bases between the two germline ends. Germline loops: CDR1 MNHNS, CDR2 SASEGT. The CDR3 extends over 14 amino acids. Written as DNA, the CDR3 is TGTGCCAGCCTTACGGGGGGCGGCACAGATACGCAGTATTTT. Translated, it gives CASLTGGGTDTQYF.

This clonotype was seen at least ten times. V and J are TRBV7-9 and TRBJ2-3; 10 bases align to TRBD1. The CDR3 runs to 16 residues. V was pared by 3 bases and J by 0 bases, with 3 bases of the junction left unmatched. Germline CDR1 and CDR2: SEHNR and FQNEAQ (reference sequence). The CDR3 loop is CASSFGQGESTDTQYF. The CDR3 DNA follows: TGTGCCAGCAGCTTCGGACAGGGGGAGAGCACAGATACGCAGTATTTT. Complete variable domain (other parts from reference TRBV7-9 and TRBJ2-3): DTGVSQNPRHKITKRGQNVTFRCDPISEHNRLYWYRQTLGQGPEFLTYFQNEAQLEKSRLLSDRFSAERPKGSFSTLEIQRTEQGDSAMYLCASSFGQGESTDTQYFGPGTRLTVL.

This clonotype was found a few times. The rearrangement joins TRBV6-2 or TRBV6-3 to TRBJ1-4; D uncertain. The CDR3 is 16 amino acids. Germline lookup yields CDR1 MNHEY and CDR2 SVGEGT. Trimming took 5 bases from V and 6 from J, leaving 19 bases between them. The DNA for the CDR3 is TGTGCCAGCAGTCCTATACCGGCAGAGAATTATGAAAAACTGTTTTTT. Its translation: CASSPIPAENYEKLFF.

This clonotype was seen repeatedly, ten times or more. The chain employs TRBV2 and TRBJ2-7, with a tentative D call TRBD1 (6 bases). Trimming took off 6 bases at V and 5 bases at J, with 11 bases between the two ends. Per the germline V gene, CDR1 is SNHLY and CDR2 is FYNNEI. The CDR3 is 12 residues long. CDR3 in amino acids: CASSSQGHEQYV. The CDR3 nucleotides read TGTGCCAGCAGCTCACAGGGTCACGAGCAGTACGTC.

This clonotype was seen ten or more times. The chain links TRBV11-2 to TRBJ2-7; no reliable D call. Germline lookup yields CDR1 SGHAT and CDR2 FQNNGV. V was cut by 2 bases and J by 5 bases, with 13 bases left in between. This CDR3 region has 14 residues. CDR3 residues: CASSLSPSRDEQYF. CDR3 coding DNA: TGTGCCAGCAGCTTATCTCCATCGAGAGACGAGCAGTACTTC.

The rearrangement links TRBV5-6 to TRBJ2-7; D may correspond to TRBD1 or TRBD2 (7 bases each). The germline gives CDR1 SGHDT, CDR2 YYEEEE. V lost 3 bases and J 3 bases, leaving 16 bases between the germline ends. This CDR3 spans 15 amino acids. CDR3 bases: TGTGCCAGCAGCTCCCGGGGAGGGGGCTACTACGAGCAGTACGTC. Translating gives CASSSRGGGYYEQYV.

This chain connects TRBV5-1 to TRBJ2-3; tentatively, D is TRBD2 (6 bases). Trimming took 1 base from V and 6 from J, leaving 15 bases between them. This CDR3 has 15 residues. Germline CDR1 is SGHRS and CDR2 is YFSETQ. The CDR3 nucleotides read TGCGCCAGCAGCTTGAGTAGCGGTGGGGTGGATACGCAGTATTTT. It specifies CASSLSSGGVDTQYF.

Only a few counts were recorded for this clonotype. The chain links TRBV6-6 to TRBJ1-5; no firm D call. The CDR3 runs 12 residues. Deletions cut 6 bases from V and 9 bases from J, with 12 bases between. Germline-derived CDR1 and CDR2 are MNHNY and SVGAGI (reference sequence). The CDR3, as DNA: TGTGCCAGCAGCGTACAAGGGTGGCCCCAGCATTTT. Translated, it gives CASSVQGWPQHF.

This clonotype was seen at least ten times. The J gene is TRBJ2-5, the V gene TRBV20-1; D perhaps matches TRBD1 (6 bases). V was clipped by 7 bases and J by 4 bases, with 22 bases between them. CDR1 DFQATT and CDR2 SNEGSKA come from the germline V gene (reference sequence). The CDR3 spans 15 residues. The CDR3 protein is CSVSSGARGRETQYF. CDR3 in DNA: TGCAGTGTCTCAAGCGGTGCCAGGGGTCGAGAGACCCAGTACTTC.

The sample holds a few counts of this clonotype. The J gene is TRBJ1-5, the V gene TRBV6-2 or TRBV6-3; 8 nucleotides agree with TRBD1. The CDR3 totals 15 residues. In germline, CDR1 is MNHEY, CDR2 SVGEGT. After removal of 7 bases from V and 4 bases from J, the junction contained 9 bases not matched to a gene. CDR3 sequence (DNA): TGTGCCAGCACTCAAGGACAGGGTTGGAATCAGCCCCAGCATTTT. It encodes CASTQGQGWNQPQHF.

This clonotype was detected only a few times. The chain links TRBV5-1 to TRBJ1-1, with D maybe TRBD1 (5 bases). The CDR3 is 17 residues long. Germline assignment: CDR1 SGHRS and CDR2 YFSETQ. The V end lost 4 bases, the J end lost 0 bases, and 19 bases lay between the germline ends. CDR3 sequence: CASSERQSPILNTEAFF. CDR3 sequence (DNA): TGCGCCAGCAGCGAAAGACAGTCCCCCATCCTGAACACTGAAGCTTTCTTT.

This clonotype was recorded many times. The rearrangement joins TRBV7-8 to TRBJ2-5; 9 bases fit TRBD2. From germline, CDR1 is SGHVS and CDR2 FQNEAQ. V dropped 4 bases and J dropped 5; count of bases not matched to a gene: 14. The CDR3 contains 17 residues. CDR3 coding DNA: TGTGCCAGCAGCTCCCTGCGGGGAGCGGGGGGTTTTGAGACCCAGTACTTC. It yields the protein CASSSLRGAGGFETQYF.

This clonotype has more than one count but fewer than ten. The J gene is TRBJ1-4, the V gene TRBV6-5; 7 bases are shared with TRBD1. CDR1 MNHEY and CDR2 SVGAGI come from the germline V gene. This CDR3 comprises 15 residues. J lost 1 base, V lost 6 bases, and 5 bases had no gene match. CDR3 sequence (DNA): TGTGCCAGCAGACGACAGGGCCTAACTAATGAAAAACTGTTTTTT. Translation gives CASRRQGLTNEKLFF.

This chain joins TRBV3-1 and TRBJ2-5; 9 bases align to TRBD1. V lost 4 bases, J lost 10 bases, and 10 bases stayed unmatched. CDR1 is LGHDT, CDR2 YNNKEL, per germline (reference sequence). This CDR3 spans 14 amino acids. CDR3 loop: CASSPPWTGEDQYF. The CDR3 coding sequence is TGTGCCAGCAGCCCTCCCTGGACAGGGGAGGACCAGTACTTC.

This clonotype was picked up many times. V is TRBV6-5 and J is TRBJ1-2, with D possibly being TRBD1 (5 bases). The V and J ends lost 8 bases and 7 bases respectively, with 14 bases between them. The CDR3 has 12 amino acids. The germline gives CDR1 MNHEY, CDR2 SVGAGI. CDR3: CASYGQPGGYTF. CDR3 coding DNA: TGTGCCAGCTACGGACAACCGGGTGGCTACACCTTC.

The sample holds many counts of this clonotype. The rearrangement uses TRBV7-2 and TRBJ2-3; no clear D gene. Between the trimmed V and J ends, which lost 3 bases and 0 bases, there was a span of 7 bases. This CDR3 region has 14 residues. Germline V gene lookup returns CDR1 SGHTA and CDR2 FQGNSA. The CDR3 region has the DNA TGTGCCAGCAGCTTGGGGATCAGCACAGATACGCAGTATTTT. It yields the protein CASSLGISTDTQYF.

This clonotype was recorded a few times. The chain links TRBV5-4 to TRBJ2-4; 11 bases align to TRBD1. The CDR3 consists of 15 residues. V shed 3 bases and J 6 bases; nucleotides not matched to a gene: 5. Germline-derived CDR1 and CDR2 are SGHNT and YYREEE (reference sequence). CDR3 bases: TGTGCCAGCAGCTCGCCGGGACAGGGGGGAAACATTCAGTACTTC. This codes for CASSSPGQGGNIQYF. The full variable domain, its missing parts supplied by reference TRBV5-4 and TRBJ2-4, is ETGVTQSPTHLIKTRGQQVTLRCSSQSGHNTVSWYQQALGQGPQFIFQYYREEENGRGNFPPRFSGLQFPNYSSELNVNALELDDSALYLCASSSPGQGGNIQYFGAGTRLSVL.

This clonotype was counted only a few times. The chain couples TRBV28 to TRBJ1-1; TRBD1 might be the D (5 bases). There are 12 residues in the CDR3. Germline CDR1 and CDR2: MDHEN and SYDVKM. V was trimmed by 5 bases and J by 10 bases, leaving 14 bases between them. CDR3 in DNA: TGTGCCAGCAGTGCGTGGGGGGGTAGAGCTTTCTTT. This gives the protein CASSAWGGRAFF. The entire variable domain, with the rest obtained from reference TRBV28 and TRBJ1-1, is as follows: DVKVTQSSRYLVKRTGEKVFLECVQDMDHENMFWYRQDPGLGLRLIYFSYDVKMKEKGDIPEGYSVSREKKERFSLILESASTNQTSMYLCASSAWGGRAFFGQGTRLTVV.

This clonotype was picked up one time. The rearrangement uses TRBV30 and TRBJ1-5, with TRBD1 matching 7 bases. The length of the CDR3 is 18 residues. V lost 2 bases to trimming and J lost 1 base; unmatched junction nucleotides: 14. CDR1 and CDR2 from the germline V gene are GTSNPN and SVGIG (reference sequence). The CDR3 coding sequence is TGTGCCTGGAGTAATGGCAGGGGGTTAGGTTGGAGCAATCAGCCCCAGCATTTT. Translation: CAWSNGRGLGWSNQPQHF.

The V gene is TRBV5-4, the J gene TRBJ2-5; 12 positions agree with TRBD2. The CDR3 has 17 residues. The V gene's germline CDR1 is SGHNT and CDR2 YYREEE (reference sequence). Trimming took 3 bases from V and 7 from J; bases not matched to a gene: 13. CDR3 sequence reads: CASSSPPLLAGGGTQYF. CDR3 sequence (DNA): TGTGCCAGCAGCTCCCCGCCATTACTAGCGGGGGGAGGGACCCAGTACTTC.

The V and J genes are TRBV27 and TRBJ1-5; weak D call: TRBD1 (5 bases). V lost 4 bases to trimming and J lost 4 bases, with 17 bases between them. The germline V gene has CDR1 MNHEY and CDR2 SMNVEV (reference sequence). The CDR3 totals 16 residues. CDR3 region: CASSSTGGTWNQPQHF. The CDR3 DNA reads TGTGCCAGCAGTTCAACCGGGGGAACGTGGAATCAGCCCCAGCATTTT.

This clonotype was observed a handful of times. The CDR3 nucleotides read TGTGCCAGCGCGAGGTATAGTCAGCCCCAGCATTTT. Translation gives CASARYSQPQHF. This chain links TRBV6-2 or TRBV6-3 with TRBJ1-5; D unclear. Trimming stripped 8 bases from V and 6 bases from J, with 11 bases between. The CDR3 has 12 residues. Germline CDR1 reads MNHEY; CDR2 reads SVGEGT.